This is a list of T cell receptor beta chains from one sample in a study of post-analysis software for immune sequencing data. One entry per CDR3 protein results from TCRdb running MiXCR on the PCR reads. Of approximately 440,000 distinct CDR3 sequences listed, under 55% are singletons. The sequencing sample was made of blood. The origin of the receptors is a girl aged 10-17 years with multiple sclerosis. Both conserved end residues are part of each CDR3. Each record gives: J gene, CDR3 length, D gene, V gene, clone size, CDR3 DNA, CDR3 protein. D genes are given only for firm matches. The listing skips clone size in some rows; elsewhere it reads once, few, many or a size class.

>TRBJ2-7|14|.|TRBV7-2|few
TGTGCCAGCAGCTTAGTGGGAGAGGCCTACGAGCAGTACTTC
CASSLVGEAYEQYF
>TRBJ2-3|16|TRBD2|TRBV9|.
TGTGCCAGCAGCGTAGCTTCGGGAGGGCAGGCAGATACGCAGTATTTT
CASSVASGGQADTQYF
>TRBJ1-2|16|TRBD1|TRBV28|.
TGTGCCAGCAGGACCGCAGCCGGGACAGGGGGTTGGGGCTACACCTTC
CASRTAAGTGGWGYTF
>TRBJ1-4|13|TRBD1|TRBV28|few
TGTGCCAGCAGAAAACAGGGGGCGGAAAAACTGTTTTTT
CASRKQGAEKLFF
>TRBJ2-1|14|.|TRBV6-6|few
TGTGCCAGCAGTTACCTAGCGAATACGAATGAGCAGTTCTTC
CASSYLANTNEQFF
>TRBJ2-3|14|.|TRBV12-3/TRBV12-4|.
TGTGCCAGCAGGGAGACAGCTAGCACAGATACGCAGTATTTT
CASRETASTDTQYF
>TRBJ2-7|14|.|TRBV28|once
TGTGCCTGCAGTTCACAGGGAACAGGGTCGAAGCAGTACTTC
CACSSQGTGSKQYF
>TRBJ1-2|15|TRBD1|TRBV19|.
TGTGCCAGTAGTACTCCGGGACAGGAGGTTGGAGGCTACACCTTC
CASSTPGQEVGGYTF
>TRBJ2-7|13|.|TRBV20-1|.
TGCAGTGCTGGGAGCCTAGTGACCTACGAGCAGTACTTC
CSAGSLVTYEQYF
>TRBJ2-1|16|.|TRBV14|few
TGTGCCAGCAGCCAAGAAGTCGGCAGGCCTACAGATGAGCAGTTCTTC
CASSQEVGRPTDEQFF
>TRBJ2-3|13|TRBD1|TRBV12-3/TRBV12-4|.
TGTGCCACCCGACAGGGAAGTGCAGATACGCAGTATTTT
CATRQGSADTQYF
>TRBJ2-3|13|.|TRBV24-1|few
TGTGCCACCAGTGACGACGACACAGATACGCAGTATTTT
CATSDDDTDTQYF
>TRBJ1-4|14|TRBD1|TRBV28|few
TGTGCCAGCAGTAGGCCAGGGGGGGATGAAAAACTGTTTTTT
CASSRPGGDEKLFF
>TRBJ2-7|15|.|TRBV20-1|few
TGCAGTGCTAGAAAAGGGGGCGGGAGGAGCAACGAGCAGTACTTC
CSARKGGGRSNEQYF
>TRBJ2-7|14|.|TRBV20-1|few
TGCAGTGCTAGGGGGGTTGCTGGAACCTACGAGCAGTACTTC
CSARGVAGTYEQYF
>TRBJ1-5|18|TRBD1|TRBV28|.
TGTGCCAGCAGTTTATTAGCTCCAGGGGGCATCGGGAATCAGCCCCAGCATTTT
CASSLLAPGGIGNQPQHF
>TRBJ2-1|15|TRBD1|TRBV3-1|.
TGTGCCAGCAGCGAATACAGGGGGTCCTACAATGAGCAGTTCTTC
CASSEYRGSYNEQFF
>TRBJ2-7|14|TRBD1|TRBV10-3|many
TGTGCCATCAGCCCTGGGGGGACAGGGGTCGAGCAGTACTTC
CAISPGGTGVEQYF
>TRBJ2-1|15|TRBD2|TRBV7-3|.
TGTGCCAGCAGCATAGGGGGTAGCGGGAGGAATGAGCAGTTCTTC
CASSIGGSGRNEQFF
>TRBJ1-5|13|.|TRBV29-1|few
TGCAGCGTGCGCGGGAATAGCAATCAGCCCCAGCATTTT
CSVRGNSNQPQHF
>TRBJ2-1|14|.|TRBV20-1|.
TGCAGTGCTAGAGAGACTACCAACTACAATGAGCAGTTCTTC
CSARETTNYNEQFF
>TRBJ1-6|12|.|TRBV12-3/TRBV12-4|.
TGTGCCAGCACAACCGGGGGTTCACCCCTCCACTTT
CASTTGGSPLHF
>TRBJ2-7|16|.|TRBV24-1|few
TGTGCCACCAGTGATTCTGGGGGGGCAGCCTACAATGAGCAGTACTTC
CATSDSGGAAYNEQYF
>TRBJ2-5|15|.|TRBV29-1|few
TGCAGCGTTGCGGAGGGGCCCGGAGGGGTAGAGACCCAGTACTTC
CSVAEGPGGVETQYF
>TRBJ2-4|15|.|TRBV5-1|.
TGCGCCAGCAGCTTGGGAGTTAGAGGGAGAAACATTCAGTACTTC
CASSLGVRGRNIQYF
>TRBJ2-3|14|TRBD2|TRBV5-1|few
TGCGCCAGCAGCCCAGCGGGAGTCCGAGATACGCAGTATTTT
CASSPAGVRDTQYF
>TRBJ2-1|13|TRBD2|TRBV29-1|.
TGCAGCGTTCGGGGCGGGAGCCGCCATGAGCAGTTCTTC
CSVRGGSRHEQFF
>TRBJ2-1|15|.|TRBV29-1|many
TGCAGCGCCCCCGCTTTGACTTCGCACTACAATGAGCAGTTCTTC
CSAPALTSHYNEQFF
>TRBJ2-1|12|.|TRBV12-3/TRBV12-4|few
TGTGCCATTCTAAGGCGGAACAATGAGCAGTTCTTC
CAILRRNNEQFF
>TRBJ2-1|15|TRBD1|TRBV5-1|.
TGCGCCAGCAGCAAGGGACAGGGAACCTACAATGAGCAGTTCTTC
CASSKGQGTYNEQFF
>TRBJ1-2|13|.|TRBV20-1|.
TGCAGTGCTAGTGATACAGGGTACTATGGCTACACCTTC
CSASDTGYYGYTF
>TRBJ2-7|14|.|TRBV3-1|.
TGTGCCAGCAGCCAAGATTCTGGAATTTACGAGCAGTACTTC
CASSQDSGIYEQYF
>TRBJ2-7|14|TRBD1|TRBV7-2|few
TGTGCCAGCAGCCCGGGACAGGTCCATGGCGAGCAGTACTTC
CASSPGQVHGEQYF
>TRBJ2-3|15|.|TRBV20-1|.
TGCAGTGCTGGCCCGAGGGAGGCAAGCACAGATACGCAGTATTTT
CSAGPREASTDTQYF
>TRBJ1-1|13|.|TRBV7-3|.
TGTGCCAGCAGCCCCTCTGGGGGGCGGAGAGCTTTCTTT
CASSPSGGRRAFF
>TRBJ2-3|18|TRBD2|TRBV4-1|.
TGCGCCAGCAGCCAAGTTCCCGGGAGGGCGATGGGCACAGATACGCAGTATTTT
CASSQVPGRAMGTDTQYF
>TRBJ1-1|18|TRBD1|TRBV4-1|few
TGCGCCAGCAGCACATCGTTCGCAGGGGGCGCCGCTGACACTGAAGCTTTCTTT
CASSTSFAGGAADTEAFF
>TRBJ2-7|17|TRBD1|TRBV11-2|.
TGTGCCAGCAGCTTAGGGAGACAGGGGACTTCACTCTACGAGCAGTACTTC
CASSLGRQGTSLYEQYF
>TRBJ2-5|13|.|TRBV19|.
TGTGCCAGTAGTGCGGTAACCCAAGAGACCCAGTACTTC
CASSAVTQETQYF
>TRBJ2-1|16|TRBD1|TRBV9|.
TGTGCCAGCAGCGTAGTTGACAGGGTAGGATACAATGAGCAGTTCTTC
CASSVVDRVGYNEQFF
>TRBJ1-5|15|.|TRBV11-2|few
TGTGCCAGCAGCTTAGATCTCAGTATTGGGCAGCCCCAGCATTTT
CASSLDLSIGQPQHF
>TRBJ1-2|14|.|TRBV12-3/TRBV12-4|few
TGTGCCAGCAGTTCCGGGGTAATGGGGTATGGCTACACCTTC
CASSSGVMGYGYTF
>TRBJ2-1|14|.|TRBV20-1|few
TGCAGTGCTAGAGCCCGGGACTCTTACAATGAGCAGTTCTTC
CSARARDSYNEQFF
>TRBJ2-1|13|.|TRBV29-1|few
TGCAGCGTTGATTTAGTATCCTACAATGAGCAGTTCTTC
CSVDLVSYNEQFF
>TRBJ2-7|14|.|TRBV12-3/TRBV12-4|.
TGTGCCAGCAGTTTTGAAGACGGCTACTACGAGCAGTACTTC
CASSFEDGYYEQYF
>TRBJ1-2|15|.|TRBV9|.
TGTGCCAGCAGCGTAGAGGACTGGGCGCACTATGGCTACACCTTC
CASSVEDWAHYGYTF